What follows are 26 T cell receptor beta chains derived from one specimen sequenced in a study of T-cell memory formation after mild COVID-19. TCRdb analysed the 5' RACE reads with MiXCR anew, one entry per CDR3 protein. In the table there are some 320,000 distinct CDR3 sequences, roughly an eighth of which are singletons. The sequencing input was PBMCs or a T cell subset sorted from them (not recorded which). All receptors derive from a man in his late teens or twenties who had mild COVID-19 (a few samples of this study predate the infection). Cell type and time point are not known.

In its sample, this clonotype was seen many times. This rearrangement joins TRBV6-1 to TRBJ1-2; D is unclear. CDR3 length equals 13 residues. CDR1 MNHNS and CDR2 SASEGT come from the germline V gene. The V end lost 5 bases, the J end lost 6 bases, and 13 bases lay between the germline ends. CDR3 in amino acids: CASSPRPNDGYTF. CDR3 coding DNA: TGTGCCAGCAGTCCCCGACCGAATGATGGCTACACCTTC.

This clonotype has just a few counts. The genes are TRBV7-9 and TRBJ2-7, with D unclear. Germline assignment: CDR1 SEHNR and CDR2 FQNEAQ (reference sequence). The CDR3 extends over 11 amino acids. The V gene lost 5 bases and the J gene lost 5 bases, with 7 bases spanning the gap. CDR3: CASSPNHEQYF. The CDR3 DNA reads TGTGCCAGCAGCCCTAACCACGAGCAGTACTTC. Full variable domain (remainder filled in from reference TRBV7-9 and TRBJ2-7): DTGVSQNPRHKITKRGQNVTFRCDPISEHNRLYWYRQTLGQGPEFLTYFQNEAQLEKSRLLSDRFSAERPKGSFSTLEIQRTEQGDSAMYLCASSPNHEQYFGPGTRLTVT.

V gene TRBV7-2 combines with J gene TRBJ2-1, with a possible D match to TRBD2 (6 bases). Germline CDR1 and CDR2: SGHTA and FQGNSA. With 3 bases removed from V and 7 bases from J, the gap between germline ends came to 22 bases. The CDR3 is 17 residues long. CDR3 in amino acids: CASSFHLTGGSGNEQFF. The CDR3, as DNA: TGTGCCAGCAGCTTTCACTTAACTGGGGGGTCTGGGAATGAGCAGTTCTTC. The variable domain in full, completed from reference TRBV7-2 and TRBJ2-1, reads GAGVSQSPSNKVTEKGKDVELRCDPISGHTALYWYRQSLGQGLEFLIYFQGNSAPDKSGLPSDRFSAERTGGSVSTLTIQRTQQEDSAVYLCASSFHLTGGSGNEQFFGPGTRLTVL.

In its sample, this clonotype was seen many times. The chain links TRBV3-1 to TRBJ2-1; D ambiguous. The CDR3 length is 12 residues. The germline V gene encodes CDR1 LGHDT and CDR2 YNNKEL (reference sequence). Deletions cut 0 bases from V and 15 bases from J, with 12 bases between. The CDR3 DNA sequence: TGTGCCAGCAGCCAAGATGTGGGTGGCAGGTTCTTC. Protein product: CASSQDVGGRFF.

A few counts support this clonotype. In nucleotides, the CDR3 is TGTGCCAGCAACCCCGGGACAGGGGGGATCTATGGCTACACCTTC. Translating it yields CASNPGTGGIYGYTF. The chain uses TRBV6-6 and TRBJ1-2; TRBD1 agrees at 11 bases. After removal of 7 bases from V and 4 bases from J, the junction contained 8 bases not matched to a gene. Germline V gene data show CDR1 as MNHNY and CDR2 as SVGAGI (reference sequence). CDR3 size: 15 residues.

In DNA, the CDR3 is TGTGCCAGCAGTTTAGCGGCATCGGCGGGGGGTACCCGTTCCGAAGCTTTCTTT. This translates into CASSLAASAGGTRSEAFF. V and J are TRBV12-3 or TRBV12-4 and TRBJ1-1; a possible D gene is TRBD1 (5 bases). V dropped 0 bases and J dropped 8 bases, with 25 bases sitting between them. CDR3 length: 18 amino acids.

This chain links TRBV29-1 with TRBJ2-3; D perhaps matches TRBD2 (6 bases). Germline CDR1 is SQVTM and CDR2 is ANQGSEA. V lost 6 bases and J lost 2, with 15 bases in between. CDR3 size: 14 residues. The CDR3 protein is CSVRRGTATDTQYF. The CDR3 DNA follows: TGCAGCGTCCGGCGGGGAACCGCCACAGATACGCAGTATTTT.

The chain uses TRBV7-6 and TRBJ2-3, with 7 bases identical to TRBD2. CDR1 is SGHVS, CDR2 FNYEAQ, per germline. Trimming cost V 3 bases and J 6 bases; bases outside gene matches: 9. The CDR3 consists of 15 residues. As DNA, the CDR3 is TGTGCCAGCAGCTTGGCGTCGGGGGGAGGGGATACGCAGTATTTT. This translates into CASSLASGGGDTQYF.

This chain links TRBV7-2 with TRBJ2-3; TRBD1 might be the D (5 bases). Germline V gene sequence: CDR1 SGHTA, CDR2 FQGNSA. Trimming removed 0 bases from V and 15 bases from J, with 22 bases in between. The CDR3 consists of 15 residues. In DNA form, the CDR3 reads TGTGCCAGCAGCTTAGCCCCAGAGGCAGGGCCCCTGGAATATTTT. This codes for CASSLAPEAGPLEYF.

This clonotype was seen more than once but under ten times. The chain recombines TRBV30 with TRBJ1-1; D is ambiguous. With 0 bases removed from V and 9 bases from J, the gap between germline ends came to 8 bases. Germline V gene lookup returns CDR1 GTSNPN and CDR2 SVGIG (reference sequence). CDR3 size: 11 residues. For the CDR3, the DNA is TGTGCCTGGAGTGTTGGGCATCAAGCTTTCTTT. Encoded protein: CAWSVGHQAFF.

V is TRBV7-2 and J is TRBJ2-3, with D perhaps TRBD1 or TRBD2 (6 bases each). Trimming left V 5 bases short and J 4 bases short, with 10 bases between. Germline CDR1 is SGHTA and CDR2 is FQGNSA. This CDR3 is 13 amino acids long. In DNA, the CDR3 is TGTGCCAGCAGCATTAGGGGGGCAGATACGCAGTATTTT. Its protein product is CASSIRGADTQYF.

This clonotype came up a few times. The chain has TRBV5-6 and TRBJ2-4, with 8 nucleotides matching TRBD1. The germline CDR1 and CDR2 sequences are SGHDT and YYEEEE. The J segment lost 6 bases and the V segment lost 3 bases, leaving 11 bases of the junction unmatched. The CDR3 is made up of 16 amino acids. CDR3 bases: TGTGCCAGCAGCTGGGACGGACAGGGTCTACGAAACATTCAGTACTTC. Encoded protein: CASSWDGQGLRNIQYF.

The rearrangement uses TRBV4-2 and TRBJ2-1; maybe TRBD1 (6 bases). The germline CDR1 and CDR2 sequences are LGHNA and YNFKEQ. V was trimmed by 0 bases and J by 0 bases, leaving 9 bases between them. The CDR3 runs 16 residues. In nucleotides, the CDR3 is TGTGCCAGCAGCCAAGAAGACAGGTACTCCTACAATGAGCAGTTCTTC. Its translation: CASSQEDRYSYNEQFF.

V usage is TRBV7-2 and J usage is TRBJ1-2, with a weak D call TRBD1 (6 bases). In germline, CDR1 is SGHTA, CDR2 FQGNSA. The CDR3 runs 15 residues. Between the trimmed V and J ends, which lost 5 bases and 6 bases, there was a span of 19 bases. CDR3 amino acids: CASSRDRPPPNGYTF. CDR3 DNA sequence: TGTGCCAGCAGCCGAGACAGGCCCCCGCCTAATGGCTACACCTTC.

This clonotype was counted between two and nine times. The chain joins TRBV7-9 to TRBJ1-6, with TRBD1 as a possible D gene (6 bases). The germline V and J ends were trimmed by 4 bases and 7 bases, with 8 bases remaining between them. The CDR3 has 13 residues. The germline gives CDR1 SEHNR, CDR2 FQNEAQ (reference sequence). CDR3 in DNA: TGTGCCAGCAGCTATACAGGGAATTCACCCCTCCACTTT. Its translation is CASSYTGNSPLHF. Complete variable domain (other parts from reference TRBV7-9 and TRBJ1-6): DTGVSQNPRHKITKRGQNVTFRCDPISEHNRLYWYRQTLGQGPEFLTYFQNEAQLEKSRLLSDRFSAERPKGSFSTLEIQRTEQGDSAMYLCASSYTGNSPLHFGNGTRLTVT.

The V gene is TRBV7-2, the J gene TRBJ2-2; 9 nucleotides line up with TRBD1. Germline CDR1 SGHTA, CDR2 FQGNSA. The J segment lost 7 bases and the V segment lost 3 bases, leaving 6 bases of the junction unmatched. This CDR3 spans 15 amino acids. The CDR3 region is CASSFAGQGIGELFF. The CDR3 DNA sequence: TGTGCCAGCAGCTTCGCGGGACAGGGTATCGGGGAGCTGTTTTTT.

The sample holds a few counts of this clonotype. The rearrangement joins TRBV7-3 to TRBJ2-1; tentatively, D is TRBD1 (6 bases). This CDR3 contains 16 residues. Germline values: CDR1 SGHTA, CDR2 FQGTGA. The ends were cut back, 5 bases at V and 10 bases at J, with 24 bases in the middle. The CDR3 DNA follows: TGTGCCAGCAGCCCTTCTTCGGCAGGGGCCAATGCAGAGCAGTTCTTC. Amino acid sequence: CASSPSSAGANAEQFF.

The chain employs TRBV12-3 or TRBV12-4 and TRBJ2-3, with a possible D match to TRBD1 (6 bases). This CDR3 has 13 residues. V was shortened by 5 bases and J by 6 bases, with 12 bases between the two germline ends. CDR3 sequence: CASSQPGVDTQYF. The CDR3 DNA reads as TGTGCCAGCAGTCAACCAGGGGTTGATACGCAGTATTTT.

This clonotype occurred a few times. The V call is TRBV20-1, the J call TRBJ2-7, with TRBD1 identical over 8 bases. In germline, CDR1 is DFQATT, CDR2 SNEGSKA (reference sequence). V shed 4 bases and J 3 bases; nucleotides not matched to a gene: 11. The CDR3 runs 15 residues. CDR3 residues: CSATASQGAHYEQYF. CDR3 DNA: TGCAGTGCTACCGCTTCGCAGGGGGCTCACTACGAGCAGTACTTC.

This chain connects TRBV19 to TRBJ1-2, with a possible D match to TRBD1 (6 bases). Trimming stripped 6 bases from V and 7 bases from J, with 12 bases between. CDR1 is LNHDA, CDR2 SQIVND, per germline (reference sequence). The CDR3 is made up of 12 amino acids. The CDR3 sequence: CASRTGMAGYTF. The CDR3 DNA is TGTGCCAGTAGAACAGGGATGGCTGGCTACACCTTC.

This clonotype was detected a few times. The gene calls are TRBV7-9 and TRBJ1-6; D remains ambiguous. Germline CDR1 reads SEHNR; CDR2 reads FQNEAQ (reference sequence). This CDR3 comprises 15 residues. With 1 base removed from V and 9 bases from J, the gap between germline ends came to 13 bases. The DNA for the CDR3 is TGTGCCAGCAGCTTAGTTGGCGAATTCGGTTCACCCCTCCACTTT. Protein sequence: CASSLVGEFGSPLHF.

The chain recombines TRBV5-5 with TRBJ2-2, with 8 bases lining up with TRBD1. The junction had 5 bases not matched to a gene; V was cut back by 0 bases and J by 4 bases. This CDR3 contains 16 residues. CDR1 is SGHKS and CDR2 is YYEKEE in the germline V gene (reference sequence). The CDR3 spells CASSLGQGARTGELFF. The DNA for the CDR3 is TGTGCCAGCAGCTTGGGCCAGGGGGCGCGCACCGGGGAGCTGTTTTTT.

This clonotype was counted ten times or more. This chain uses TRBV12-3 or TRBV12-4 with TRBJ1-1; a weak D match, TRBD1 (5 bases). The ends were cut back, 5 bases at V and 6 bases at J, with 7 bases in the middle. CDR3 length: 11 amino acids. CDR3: CASSRGPEAFF. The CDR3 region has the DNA TGTGCCAGCAGTCGGGGACCTGAAGCTTTCTTT.

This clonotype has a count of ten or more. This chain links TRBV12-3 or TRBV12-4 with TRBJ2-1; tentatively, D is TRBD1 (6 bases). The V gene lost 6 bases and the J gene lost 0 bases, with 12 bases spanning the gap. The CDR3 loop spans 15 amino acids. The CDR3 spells CASRPQGTSYNEQFF. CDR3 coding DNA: TGTGCCAGCAGACCCCAGGGGACCTCCTACAATGAGCAGTTCTTC.

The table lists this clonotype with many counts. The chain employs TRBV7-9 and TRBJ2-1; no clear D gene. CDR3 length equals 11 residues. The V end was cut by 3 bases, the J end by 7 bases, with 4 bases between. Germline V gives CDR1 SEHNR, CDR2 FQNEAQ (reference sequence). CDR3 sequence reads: CASSFVNEQFF. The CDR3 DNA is TGTGCCAGCAGCTTTGTTAATGAGCAGTTCTTC.

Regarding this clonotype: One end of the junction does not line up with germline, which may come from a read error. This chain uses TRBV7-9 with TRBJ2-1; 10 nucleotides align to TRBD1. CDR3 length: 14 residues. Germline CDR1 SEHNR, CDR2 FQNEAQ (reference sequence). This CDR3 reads CASSYLAQDRGRIF. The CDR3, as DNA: TGTGCCAGCAGCTACCTGGCCCAAGACAGGGGGCGGATCTTC.